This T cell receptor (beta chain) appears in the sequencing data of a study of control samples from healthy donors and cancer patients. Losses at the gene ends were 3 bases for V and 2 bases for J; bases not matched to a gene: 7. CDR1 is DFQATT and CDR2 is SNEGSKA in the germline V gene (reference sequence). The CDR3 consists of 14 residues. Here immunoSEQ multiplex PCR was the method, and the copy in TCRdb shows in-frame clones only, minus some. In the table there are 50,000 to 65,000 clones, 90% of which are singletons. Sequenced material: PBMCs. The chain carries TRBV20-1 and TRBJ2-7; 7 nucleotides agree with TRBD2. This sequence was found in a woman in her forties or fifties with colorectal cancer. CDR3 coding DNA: TGCAGTGCTAGTTTACGGGAGGTAACCTACGAGCAGTACTTC. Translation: CSASLREVTYEQYF.